A single sample is the source of the 26 T cell receptor beta chains below, sequenced in a study of T cells in Graves' hyperthyroidism and ophthalmopathy. TCR beta CDR3 sequences were amplified from RNA transcripts. With the HTBI primer set, the TCR CDR3 went through a first round of RT-PCR. TCRdb analysed the multiplex PCR reads with MiXCR anew, one entry per CDR3 protein. In the table there are some 180,000 distinct CDR3 sequences, less than 20% of which are singletons. The sequenced sample was blood. These receptors were collected from a woman aged 50 to 60 with Graves' hyperthyroidism.

This clonotype was detected many times. The chain recombines TRBV5-1 with TRBJ2-1; TRBD2 might be the D (6 bases). V lost 0 bases, J lost 7 bases, and 11 bases lay in between. The V gene's germline CDR1 is SGHRS and CDR2 YFSETQ. This CDR3 comprises 14 residues. The chain's CDR3 is CASSLAGGVNEQFF. The CDR3 nucleotides read TGCGCCAGCAGCTTGGCCGGCGGGGTAAATGAGCAGTTCTTC.

At least ten counts were recorded for this clonotype. CDR3: CASRDHRGTGSSYEQYF. The DNA for the CDR3 is TGCGCCAGCAGAGACCACAGAGGGACAGGGAGCTCCTACGAGCAGTACTTC. This chain links TRBV5-1 with TRBJ2-7, with 9 nucleotides matching TRBD1. J lost 0 bases, V lost 5 bases, and 12 bases had no gene match. CDR3 length: 17 residues. Germline loops: CDR1 SGHRS, CDR2 YFSETQ.

The CDR3 nucleotides are TGCGCCAGCAGGCTGGGACAGGGTGGCGGTCAGCCCCAGCATTTT. Translated, it gives CASRLGQGGGQPQHF. This chain joins TRBV10-2 and TRBJ1-5, with TRBD1 matching 9 bases. This CDR3 comprises 15 residues. The germline CDR1 and CDR2 sequences are WSHSY and SAAADI. With V trimmed by 6 bases and J by 6 bases, 9 bases remained unmatched.

As for this clonotype: The junction departs from the called germline gene at one end, perhaps through a read error. The chain employs TRBV7-9 and TRBJ2-5; 12 bases match TRBD1. Germline CDR1 SEHNR, CDR2 FQNEAQ (reference sequence). There are 15 residues in the CDR3. In DNA form, the CDR3 reads TGTGCCAGCCCCGGGACAGGGGGCATGGGGGAGACCCAGTGCTTC. Encoded protein: CASPGTGGMGETQCF.

The CDR3 sequence: CASSPIMTGRNQPQHF. DNA for the CDR3: TGTGCCAGCAGCCCGATTATGACAGGACGAAATCAGCCCCAGCATTTT. The chain uses TRBV6-1 and TRBJ1-5, with D possibly being TRBD1 (6 bases). CDR3 length equals 16 residues. Between the trimmed V and J ends, which lost 6 bases and 4 bases, there was a span of 19 bases. Germline CDR1 and CDR2: MNHNS and SASEGT.

In its sample, this clonotype was seen many times. The chain recombines TRBV12-3 or TRBV12-4 with TRBJ2-1, with 10 bases that match TRBD2. The CDR3 totals 15 residues. V dropped 3 bases and J dropped 4; count of bases not matched to a gene: 3. The CDR3 reads CASSLRTSGYNEQFF. In DNA, the CDR3 is TGTGCCAGCAGTTTGAGGACTAGCGGATACAATGAGCAGTTCTTC.

This clonotype was observed a few times. The chain uses TRBV5-4 and TRBJ1-2; TRBD1 is a possible D gene (5 bases). This CDR3 spans 13 amino acids. Germline V gene data show CDR1 as SGHNT and CDR2 as YYREEE (reference sequence). The germline V and J ends were trimmed by 5 bases and 7 bases, with 15 bases remaining between them. CDR3 bases: TGTGCCAGCAGGTTGAGGGACCTGGGTGGCTACACCTTC. Translation: CASRLRDLGGYTF.

The chain carries TRBV11-3 and TRBJ2-5; TRBD1 agrees at 8 bases. The V segment lost 5 bases and the J segment 2 bases; nucleotides outside the gene matches: 4. The germline CDR1 and CDR2 sequences are SGHNT and YENEEA. This CDR3 comprises 14 residues. CDR3 nucleotides: TGTGCCAGCAGCATCACAGGGGGTCAAGAGACCCAGTACTTC. This translates into CASSITGGQETQYF.

This clonotype came up many times. The V call is TRBV12-3 or TRBV12-4, the J call TRBJ2-3, with D perhaps TRBD1 (8 bases). CDR3 length: 17 amino acids. The V and J ends lost 2 bases and 3 bases respectively, with 18 bases between them. The CDR3 sequence: CASSLRWTGRGTDTQYF. For the CDR3, the DNA is TGTGCCAGCAGTTTACGCTGGACAGGGAGGGGGACAGATACGCAGTATTTT.

This clonotype was counted many times. The rearrangement uses TRBV5-1 and TRBJ2-7; 8 bases map to TRBD1. CDR3 size: 13 residues. Germline assignment: CDR1 SGHRS and CDR2 YFSETQ. J gave up 2 bases and V 5 bases, and 3 bases lay outside the gene matches. CDR3 amino acids: CASRTTGAYEQYF. CDR3 DNA: TGCGCCAGCAGGACGACAGGGGCCTACGAGCAGTACTTC.

The genes are TRBV11-2 and TRBJ1-1, with 7 positions matching TRBD1. J gave up 10 bases and V 5 bases, and 10 bases lay outside the gene matches. This CDR3 region has 13 residues. CDR1 SGHAT and CDR2 FQNNGV come from the germline V gene. The CDR3 here is CASSPGQVPGAFF. The DNA for the CDR3 is TGTGCCAGCAGCCCAGGACAGGTCCCTGGAGCTTTCTTT.

The chain employs TRBV19 and TRBJ2-4; D assignment may be TRBD1 or TRBD2 (5 bases each). The CDR3 is 16 residues long. Deletions cut 5 bases from V and 0 bases from J, with 14 bases between. Germline CDR1 reads LNHDA; CDR2 reads SQIVND (reference sequence). CDR3 loop: CASSPPGALAKNIQYF. CDR3 nucleotide sequence: TGTGCCAGTAGTCCCCCCGGGGCTCTAGCCAAAAACATTCAGTACTTC.

Regarding this clonotype: A much larger clone lies one base from this, so it may be a read error. This chain uses TRBV10-1 with TRBJ1-1; a weak D match, TRBD1 (5 bases). Germline values: CDR1 WNHNN, CDR2 SYGVQD (reference sequence). The CDR3 is 15 amino acids. The CDR3 sequence is CVSSAWGTENTEAFF. The CDR3 bases are TGCGTCAGCAGTGCCTGGGGGACCGAAAACACTGAAGCTTTCTTT.

This clonotype was picked up a small number of times. The chain uses TRBV4-2 and TRBJ2-7, with 10 bases lining up with TRBD2. The germline gives CDR1 LGHNA, CDR2 YNFKEQ. The V gene end was trimmed by 1 base and the J gene end by 0 bases; junction bases not matched to a gene: 6. The CDR3 sequence is 17 residues long. Written as DNA, the CDR3 is TGTGCCAGCAGCCAAGGATCAGCGGGAGGGCGCTCCTACGAGCAGTACTTC. Protein sequence: CASSQGSAGGRSYEQYF.

This rearrangement joins TRBV5-4 to TRBJ2-3; D is tentatively TRBD1 or TRBD2 (7 bases each). Germline loops: CDR1 SGHNT, CDR2 YYREEE (reference sequence). V was trimmed by 4 bases and J by 1 base, leaving 16 bases between them. The CDR3 extends over 16 amino acids. This chain's CDR3 is CASSPPRGGGTDTQYF. In DNA, the CDR3 is TGTGCCAGCAGCCCCCCCAGGGGGGGGGGCACAGATACGCAGTATTTT.

V is TRBV12-3 or TRBV12-4 and J is TRBJ1-5, with D unclear. The V gene lost 7 bases and the J gene lost 0 bases, with 10 bases spanning the gap. The CDR3 is 14 residues long. Here the CDR3 reads CASIRGSSNQPQHF. The CDR3 DNA follows: TGTGCCAGCATCAGAGGCAGTAGCAATCAGCCCCAGCATTTT.

This chain uses TRBV27 with TRBJ2-1, with TRBD2 identical over 8 bases. J lost 2 bases, V lost 7 bases, and 4 bases had no gene match. Germline CDR1 is MNHEY and CDR2 is SMNVEV (reference sequence). The CDR3 length is 14 residues. The CDR3 bases are TGTGCCAGCACCCGGGGGGGGACCTACAATGAGCAGTTCTTC. Its protein is CASTRGGTYNEQFF.

This clonotype has ten or more counts. The V call is TRBV7-9, the J call TRBJ1-5, with D unclear. Germline-derived CDR1 and CDR2 are SEHNR and FQNEAQ (reference sequence). V lost 3 bases, J lost 9 bases, and 12 bases lay in between. The CDR3 runs 13 residues. CDR3 in amino acids: CASSLKGAGPQHF. The CDR3 region has the DNA TGTGCCAGCAGCTTGAAGGGAGCAGGGCCCCAGCATTTT.

This clonotype has ten or more counts. This chain connects TRBV7-8 to TRBJ2-5, with 7 bases matching TRBD1. The germline CDR1 and CDR2 sequences are SGHVS and FQNEAQ. V was clipped by 1 base and J by 0 bases; unmatched bases: 2. CDR3 length: 15 residues. The CDR3: CASSLETGNQETQYF. The CDR3 DNA follows: TGTGCCAGCAGCTTAGAGACAGGGAACCAAGAGACCCAGTACTTC.

The rearrangement joins TRBV15 to TRBJ2-2, with D possibly being TRBD1 (5 bases). The CDR3 consists of 15 residues. Germline V gene sequence: CDR1 LNHNV, CDR2 YYDKDF (reference sequence). The V and J ends lost 5 bases and 2 bases respectively, with 12 bases between them. The CDR3 DNA follows: TGTGCCACCAGCTTTGACAGAGTAAACACCGGGGAGCTGTTTTTT. As protein: CATSFDRVNTGELFF.

This clonotype was recorded at least ten times. The rearrangement links TRBV28 to TRBJ2-3, with 7 nucleotides matching TRBD1. The trim removed 6 bases at V and 3 bases at J, leaving 12 bases unmatched. The V gene's germline CDR1 is MDHEN and CDR2 SYDVKM. The CDR3 extends over 16 amino acids. CDR3 nucleotide sequence: TGTGCCAGCAGAAACAGACAGGGTGTGGATACAGATACGCAGTATTTT. This encodes CASRNRQGVDTDTQYF.

The V and J genes are TRBV19 and TRBJ2-2, with D uncertain. CDR1 is LNHDA and CDR2 is SQIVND in the germline V gene (reference sequence). V lost 6 bases, J lost 0 bases, and 14 bases lay in between. The CDR3 has 16 residues. Here the CDR3 reads CASRGGGAPNTGELFF. For the CDR3, the DNA is TGTGCCAGTAGAGGCGGCGGCGCTCCGAACACCGGGGAGCTGTTTTTT.

This clonotype was detected ten times or more. The rearrangement links TRBV30 to TRBJ1-1, with D possibly matching TRBD1 (5 bases). V lost 2 bases, J lost 1 base, and 8 bases lay in between. Germline loops: CDR1 GTSNPN, CDR2 SVGIG (reference sequence). The CDR3 covers 13 residues. In DNA form, the CDR3 reads TGTGCCTGGAGTTTGACAGAGAACACTGAAGCTTTCTTT. Residues: CAWSLTENTEAFF.

This clonotype was seen only a few times. The V gene is TRBV3-1, the J gene TRBJ2-7; 7 nucleotides match TRBD2. J gave up 5 bases and V 2 bases, and 6 bases lay outside the gene matches. Germline assignment: CDR1 LGHDT and CDR2 YNNKEL (reference sequence). This CDR3 has 14 amino acids. CDR3 sequence: CASSQRGSRHEQYF. The CDR3 DNA follows: TGTGCCAGCAGCCAACGCGGGAGCCGGCACGAGCAGTACTTC.

At least ten counts were recorded for this clonotype. The V and J genes are TRBV20-1 and TRBJ2-2; possibly TRBD1 or TRBD2 for D (6 bases each). The CDR3 is made up of 13 amino acids. V lost 6 bases to trimming and J lost 6 bases, with 14 bases between them. Germline CDR1 reads DFQATT; CDR2 reads SNEGSKA (reference sequence). CDR3 DNA sequence: TGCAGTGCGCCGGGAGAGGGGGCCGGGGAGCTGTTTTTT. Translation: CSAPGEGAGELFF.

For this clonotype: This may be a read error: a much more frequent sequence differs by one nucleotide. The chain employs TRBV27 and TRBJ1-2; TRBD1 matches 7 bases. This CDR3 spans 14 amino acids. The V gene's germline CDR1 is MNHEY and CDR2 SMNVEV (reference sequence). CDR3 sequence: CASSPQGVSYGCTF. Written as DNA, the CDR3 is TGTGCCAGCAGTCCGCAGGGGGTTAGCTATGGCTGCACCTTC.